The 11 T cell receptor beta chains given below trace back to one sample, sequenced in a study of T cells in Graves' hyperthyroidism and ophthalmopathy. RNA transcripts provided the source from which TCR beta CDR3 regions were amplified. The HTBI primer set drove a first-round RT-PCR of the TCR CDR3. TCRdb reprocessed the multiplex PCR reads with MiXCR, giving one entry per CDR3 protein. The table includes about 260,000 distinct CDR3 sequences, 25% to 30% detected once. Material: blood. Receptors were obtained from a man in his forties or fifties with Graves' hyperthyroidism that later progressed to Graves' ophthalmopathy.

The V gene is TRBV11-2, the J gene TRBJ2-7; 12 positions agree with TRBD2. Trimming cost V 1 base and J 6 bases; bases outside gene matches: 7. This CDR3 comprises 16 residues. From germline, CDR1 is SGHAT and CDR2 FQNNGV. The CDR3 loop reads CASSLVTSGSLVEQYF. The CDR3 nucleotides read TGTGCCAGCAGCTTAGTGACTAGCGGGAGCCTGGTCGAGCAGTACTTC. The full variable domain, its missing parts supplied by reference TRBV11-2 and TRBJ2-7, is EAGVAQSPRYKIIEKRQSVAFWCNPISGHATLYWYQQILGQGPKLLIQFQNNGVVDDSQLPKDRFSAERLKGVDSTLKIQPAKLEDSAVYLCASSLVTSGSLVEQYFGPGTRLTVT.

V and J are TRBV12-3 or TRBV12-4 and TRBJ1-3; D ambiguous. The V end lost 5 bases, the J end lost 9 bases, and 20 bases lay between the germline ends. This CDR3 comprises 15 residues. The CDR3 nucleotides are TGTGCCAGCAGTCCTCAGGTTTTATCTCTCTTCACCATATATTTT. Protein sequence: CASSPQVLSLFTIYF.

This clonotype was seen repeatedly, ten times or more. The rearrangement uses TRBV20-1 and TRBJ2-5; D unresolved. The CDR3 consists of 13 residues. Germline CDR1 is DFQATT and CDR2 is SNEGSKA (reference sequence). The CDR3 loop reads CTCMLSGQETQYF. CDR3 nucleotide sequence: TGCACCTGCATGTTGTCGGGTCAAGAGACCCAGTACTTC.

The J gene is TRBJ1-3, the V gene TRBV20-1; tentative D call: TRBD1 (6 bases). The CDR3 totals 15 residues. Trimming left V 6 bases short and J 2 bases short, with 17 bases between. From germline, CDR1 is DFQATT and CDR2 SNEGSKA (reference sequence). CDR3 loop: CSAGLKGGPGNTIYF. Written as DNA, the CDR3 is TGCAGTGCGGGCCTCAAGGGGGGGCCTGGAAACACCATATATTTT.

This clonotype was observed many times. The CDR3 coding sequence is TGTGCCAGCAGCCAGAGCGGGAGTAGGGCCAAAAACATTCAGTACTTC. Its translation: CASSQSGSRAKNIQYF. The chain employs TRBV28 and TRBJ2-4; TRBD2 matches 8 bases. Germline-derived CDR1 and CDR2 are MDHEN and SYDVKM. The CDR3 extends over 16 amino acids. V lost 6 bases and J lost 1; bases outside the gene matches: 8.

This clonotype appeared a few times. The rearrangement uses TRBV5-1 and TRBJ2-3, with a possible D match to TRBD2 (5 bases). Germline lookup yields CDR1 SGHRS and CDR2 YFSETQ. The V end lost 4 bases, the J end lost 2 bases, and 14 bases lay between the germline ends. The CDR3 runs to 15 residues. Here the CDR3 DNA reads TGCGCCAGCAGCCTTCTAGCCCCTGACACAGATACGCAGTATTTT. It encodes CASSLLAPDTDTQYF.

Only a few counts were recorded for this clonotype. The V and J genes are TRBV5-1 and TRBJ2-5; 8 positions agree with TRBD1. V lost 1 base, J lost 5 bases, and 10 bases stayed unmatched. This CDR3 is 16 amino acids long. Germline V gene data show CDR1 as SGHRS and CDR2 as YFSETQ. The CDR3: CASSLPSDRGMETQYF. The CDR3, as DNA: TGCGCCAGCAGCTTGCCCTCCGACAGGGGCATGGAGACCCAGTACTTC.

The table lists this clonotype with many counts. J is TRBJ2-7 and V is TRBV6-2 or TRBV6-3, with 9 bases aligning to TRBD2. V lost 6 bases to trimming and J lost 2 bases; unmatched junction nucleotides: 5. This CDR3 region has 14 residues. The germline CDR1 and CDR2 sequences are MNHEY and SVGEGT. This chain's CDR3 is CASSWGLAAYEQYF. CDR3 coding DNA: TGTGCCAGCAGCTGGGGACTAGCCGCCTACGAGCAGTACTTC.

This chain joins TRBV28 and TRBJ2-7; tentative D call: TRBD2 (6 bases). The germline V gene has CDR1 MDHEN and CDR2 SYDVKM. The V gene lost 1 base and the J gene lost 5 bases, with 12 bases spanning the gap. The CDR3 sequence is 14 residues long. CDR3: CASSLSGTLHEQYF. The DNA for the CDR3 is TGTGCCAGCAGTTTATCAGGGACTCTCCACGAGCAGTACTTC.

This clonotype was counted many times. This chain uses TRBV7-9 with TRBJ1-2; D perhaps matches TRBD1 (5 bases). V was trimmed by 2 bases and J by 7 bases, leaving 11 bases between them. Looked up from germline, CDR1 is SEHNR and CDR2 is FQNEAQ (reference sequence). The CDR3 has 13 residues. In DNA form, the CDR3 reads TGTGCCAGCAGCTTATCCGCAGGGTCTGGCTACACCTTC. Amino acid sequence: CASSLSAGSGYTF.

Written as DNA, the CDR3 is TGTGCCAGCAGTTTATATGAGGGTCAGATGGAGACCCAGTACTTC. Its translation is CASSLYEGQMETQYF. This chain links TRBV28 with TRBJ2-5, with D perhaps matching TRBD2 (5 bases). Looked up from germline, CDR1 is MDHEN and CDR2 is SYDVKM. The length of the CDR3 is 15 residues. Trimming pared 1 base from V and 5 bases from J, leaving 14 bases between.